This T cell receptor (beta chain) was sequenced for a study of blood T cell repertoires in COVID-19. About the study: Acute and convalescent COVID-19 specimens originated in the United States, Italy and Spain. In each case, the material was cDNA or gDNA derived from T cells, B-cell-depleted T cells, or PBMCs.

Germline V CDR1 and CDR2: LGHNA, YSLEER. Unmatched junction bases numbered 7, after V lost 4 bases and J lost 4 bases. This CDR3 has 15 amino acids. Authors' methods: The authors estimated nucleated cell counts from reference gene primer amplification. Libraries were prepared by immunoSEQ multiplex PCR; TCRdb keeps only in-frame clonotypes and omits some of them. The V and J calls and clone size were taken over from that table, and D and trimming were inferred from the DNA. The sample holds about 240,000 clones; around 85% are singletons and the top ten take 6.2%. This TCR was recovered from a man between 60 and 75 years old with acute or convalescent COVID-19. The chain recombines TRBV4-3 with TRBJ1-1; 9 nucleotides line up with TRBD1. Sequences were obtained from peripheral blood. The CDR3 spells CASSLVDRGFTEAFF. CDR3 coding DNA: TGCGCCAGCAGCCTAGTAGACAGGGGGTTCACTGAAGCTTTCTTT.